This T cell receptor beta chain was obtained from a study of blood T cell repertoires in COVID-19. The overall study: Sample material is recorded as cDNA or gDNA derived from T cells, B-cell-depleted T cells, or PBMCs.

The CDR3 totals 13 residues. Germline CDR1 and CDR2: MGHDK and SYGVNS. Trimming cost V 5 bases and J 8 bases, with 12 bases left between them. A few counts support this clone. Under the authors' procedure: For nucleated cells, counts were estimated from reference gene primer amplification. This table comes from immunoSEQ multiplex PCR, and its TCRdb copy is limited to in-frame clones, with some not included. From that table come the V and J calls and clone size; the DNA was used to work out D and trimming. Of about 270,000 clones in the sample, approximately 85% were seen once. The rearrangement links TRBV25-1 to TRBJ1-4; D is unclear. Sequencing input: PBMCs or T cells enriched from blood (not recorded which). This TCR was sampled from a woman aged 45-65 years with acute COVID-19. CDR3 DNA: TGTGCCAGCAGTCCAATTGGGCCGGAAAAACTGTTTTTT. Translating gives CASSPIGPEKLFF.